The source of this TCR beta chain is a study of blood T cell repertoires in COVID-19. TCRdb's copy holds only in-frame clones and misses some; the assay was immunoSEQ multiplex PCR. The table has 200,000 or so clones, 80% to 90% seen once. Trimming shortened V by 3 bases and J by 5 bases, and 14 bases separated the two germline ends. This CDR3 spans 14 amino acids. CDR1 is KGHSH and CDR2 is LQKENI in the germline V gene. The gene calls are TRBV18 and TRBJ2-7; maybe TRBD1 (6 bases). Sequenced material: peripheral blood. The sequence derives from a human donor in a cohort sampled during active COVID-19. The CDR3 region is CASSPGTGFNEQYF. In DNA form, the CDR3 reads TGTGCCAGCTCACCTGGCACAGGGTTCAACGAGCAGTACTTC.